One and the same sample provided the 13 T cell receptor beta chains below, sequenced in a study of graft-versus-host responses after intestinal transplantation. Sequencing was performed with immunoSEQ multiplex PCR; in TCRdb, only in-frame clones are kept and a portion is missing. The sample consists of about 130,000 clones, 90% to 95% of them appearing once. Their antigens remain unidentified. The sequencing used unstimulated CD4+ T cells sorted from spleen or lymph node cells, collected before intestinal transplant. These receptors were taken from a human donor who received an intestinal transplant.

The chain is built from TRBV5-4 and TRBJ1-1; 7 bases are a match to TRBD1. J was trimmed by 4 bases and V by 3 bases; bases with no gene match: 6. This CDR3 region has 14 residues. Germline V gene data show CDR1 as SGHNT and CDR2 as YYREEE (reference sequence). The CDR3 DNA reads as TGTGCCAGCAGCTCACAGGGGACGAGCACTGAAGCTTTCTTT. This gives the protein CASSSQGTSTEAFF.

The rearrangement joins TRBV6-1 to TRBJ2-7; the match to TRBD1 covers 9 bases. CDR1 is MNHNS and CDR2 is SASEGT in the germline V gene. V dropped 5 bases and J dropped 5; count of bases not matched to a gene: 7. The CDR3 spans 14 residues. CDR3: CASSLRDRADEQYF. CDR3 DNA sequence: TGTGCCAGCAGTTTACGGGACAGGGCGGACGAGCAGTACTTC.

This sequence joins TRBV11-1 and TRBJ2-7; D call uncertain. The length of the CDR3 is 15 residues. The ends were cut back, 3 bases at V and 2 bases at J, with 14 bases in the middle. Germline V lookup: CDR1 SGHAT, CDR2 FQDESV (reference sequence). CDR3 sequence reads: CASSFLETAPYEQYF. CDR3 sequence (DNA): TGTGCCAGCAGCTTTCTTGAGACGGCACCCTACGAGCAGTACTTC.

The chain carries TRBV10-2 and TRBJ2-3, with 12 nucleotides matching TRBD2. The CDR3 extends over 15 amino acids. In germline, CDR1 is WSHSY, CDR2 SAAADI. The ends lost 8 bases at V and 11 bases at J; junction bases unmatched: 14. The CDR3 DNA is TGCGCCAGCTGCCCGACTAGCGGGGGCCCGGGGGGGCAGTATTTT. It encodes CASCPTSGGPGGQYF.

This clone was seen only a few times. V is TRBV11-2 and J is TRBJ1-1, with TRBD1 matching 8 bases. The V gene's germline CDR1 is SGHAT and CDR2 FQNNGV. Losses at the gene ends were 0 bases for V and 7 bases for J; bases not matched to a gene: 4. The CDR3 consists of 14 residues. The CDR3 DNA is TGTGCCAGCAGCTTAGATCTCGGGACAGGTGAAGCTTTCTTT. Protein sequence: CASSLDLGTGEAFF. Filled out from reference TRBV11-2 and TRBJ1-1, the complete variable domain reads EAGVAQSPRYKIIEKRQSVAFWCNPISGHATLYWYQQILGQGPKLLIQFQNNGVVDDSQLPKDRFSAERLKGVDSTLKIQPAKLEDSAVYLCASSLDLGTGEAFFGQGTRLTVV.

The gene calls are TRBV15 and TRBJ1-1; a possible D gene is TRBD1 (6 bases). Trimming took 9 bases from V and 1 from J, leaving 15 bases between them. This CDR3 spans 14 amino acids. Germline loops: CDR1 LNHNV, CDR2 YYDKDF (reference sequence). As DNA, the CDR3 is TGTGCCACGGGGGGCGGGGGGCGGAACACTGAAGCTTTCTTT. It translates to CATGGGGRNTEAFF.

V usage is TRBV6-5 and J usage is TRBJ1-5; the D is unclear. CDR3 length: 15 residues. The ends were cut back, 7 bases at V and 0 bases at J, with 13 bases in the middle. From germline, CDR1 is MNHEY and CDR2 SVGAGI. The DNA of the CDR3 is TGTGCCAGCATTCTGGGGAGACTTAGCAATCAGCCCCAGCATTTT. As protein: CASILGRLSNQPQHF.

The rearrangement joins TRBV9 to TRBJ2-3; a weak D match, TRBD2 (7 bases). CDR3 size: 15 residues. The V and J ends lost 0 bases and 3 bases respectively, with 11 bases between them. CDR1 is SGDLS, CDR2 YYNGEE, per germline. The CDR3: CASSVVGGRTDTQYF. The DNA of the CDR3 is TGTGCCAGCAGCGTAGTGGGGGGGCGGACAGATACGCAGTATTTT. Filled out from reference TRBV9 and TRBJ2-3, the complete variable domain reads DSGVTQTPKHLITATGQRVTLRCSPRSGDLSVYWYQQSLDQGLQFLIQYYNGEERAKGNILERFSAQQFPDLHSELNLSSLELGDSALYFCASSVVGGRTDTQYFGPGTRLTVL.

The rearrangement uses TRBV29-1 and TRBJ1-1; 8 bases line up with TRBD1. Germline-derived CDR1 and CDR2 are SQVTM and ANQGSEA. The CDR3 length is 13 residues. The V gene end was trimmed by 6 bases and the J gene end by 3 bases; junction bases not matched to a gene: 6. Here the CDR3 reads CSVQTGEHTEAFF. The CDR3 DNA is TGCAGCGTGCAGACAGGGGAGCACACTGAAGCTTTCTTT.

This clone was seen only once. The chain combines TRBV2 with TRBJ1-1; a possible D gene is TRBD1 (6 bases). The CDR3 contains 13 residues. The germline V gene encodes CDR1 SNHLY and CDR2 FYNNEI. Trimming shortened V by 8 bases and J by 3 bases, and 13 bases separated the two germline ends. The CDR3 protein is CASLRQADTEAFF. Here the CDR3 DNA reads TGTGCCAGCCTGAGACAGGCGGACACTGAAGCTTTCTTT.

This chain connects TRBV19 to TRBJ1-2, with D perhaps matching TRBD1 (6 bases). The CDR3 totals 15 residues. V dropped 5 bases and J dropped 4 bases, with 17 bases sitting between them. Looked up from germline, CDR1 is LNHDA and CDR2 is SQIVND (reference sequence). CDR3 protein: CASSLPEGGIYGYTF. CDR3 DNA: TGTGCCAGTAGTCTACCCGAGGGGGGGATCTATGGCTACACCTTC.

The chain has TRBV18 and TRBJ2-1; either TRBD1 or TRBD2 may supply D (5 bases each). Between the trimmed V and J ends, which lost 6 bases and 9 bases, there was a span of 21 bases. The CDR3 has 15 residues. The germline gives CDR1 KGHSH, CDR2 LQKENI. CDR3 sequence: CASSLLVGRVGEQFF. The CDR3 coding sequence is TGTGCCAGCTCCCTCTTGGTGGGGCGGGTAGGTGAGCAGTTCTTC.

This clone appeared once. In DNA, the CDR3 is TGTGCCACCAGCAGAGCCATTTGGGGTAATGAGCAGTTCTTC. Residues: CATSRAIWGNEQFF. The J gene is TRBJ2-1, the V gene TRBV15; no firm D call. Trimming took 1 base from V and 7 from J, leaving 11 bases between them. The CDR3 covers 14 residues. Germline CDR1 is LNHNV and CDR2 is YYDKDF (reference sequence).